The 30 T cell receptor beta chains reported below all come from one sample, sequenced in a study of T cells in Graves' hyperthyroidism and ophthalmopathy. Researchers amplified the TCR beta CDR3 regions from RNA transcripts. The TCR CDR3 was amplified in a first-round RT-PCR using the HTBI primer set. TCRdb re-called the multiplex PCR reads with MiXCR, one entry per CDR3 protein. Of some 360,000 distinct CDR3 sequences listed, around 18% were seen once; the top ten hold around a sixth. Sequenced: blood. The receptors stem from a woman aged 40 to 50 with Graves' ophthalmopathy.

In its sample, this clonotype was seen many times. V is TRBV15 and J is TRBJ2-2, with D perhaps TRBD2 (5 bases). CDR3 length: 16 residues. Trimming left V 0 bases short and J 4 bases short, with 12 bases between. Germline assignment: CDR1 LNHNV and CDR2 YYDKDF (reference sequence). The CDR3 nucleotides are TGTGCCACCAGCAGAGATCGTCTAGCTGCCACCGGGGAGCTGTTTTTT. Translated, it gives CATSRDRLAATGELFF.

The table lists this clonotype with many counts. The chain employs TRBV12-3 or TRBV12-4 and TRBJ2-5; TRBD2 might be the D (6 bases). This CDR3 has 18 amino acids. Trimming removed 3 bases from V and 1 base from J, with 21 bases in between. CDR3 protein: CASSFRVGSSVRQETQYF. For the CDR3, the DNA is TGTGCCAGCAGTTTTCGGGTCGGGAGTTCGGTTCGCCAAGAGACCCAGTACTTC.

This clonotype was counted many times. This chain joins TRBV2 and TRBJ2-7; D is possibly TRBD1 (6 bases). Germline lookup yields CDR1 SNHLY and CDR2 FYNNEI. The V and J ends lost 2 bases and 2 bases respectively, with 7 bases between them. The CDR3 covers 13 residues. The CDR3 reads CASSERTAYEQYF. Written as DNA, the CDR3 is TGTGCCAGCAGTGAAAGGACAGCCTACGAGCAGTACTTC.

The chain couples TRBV12-3 or TRBV12-4 to TRBJ1-5; D might be TRBD1 (5 bases). With 8 bases removed from V and 0 bases from J, the gap between germline ends came to 17 bases. This CDR3 comprises 16 residues. The CDR3 DNA reads TGTGCCAGCCAGCCCCCAGGGAGCAATAGCAATCAGCCCCAGCATTTT. It yields the protein CASQPPGSNSNQPQHF.

This clonotype was counted many times. J is TRBJ2-5 and V is TRBV27; D is possibly TRBD2 (5 bases). Germline assignment: CDR1 MNHEY and CDR2 SMNVEV (reference sequence). Trimming shortened V by 5 bases and J by 3 bases, and 16 bases separated the two germline ends. This CDR3 comprises 15 residues. CDR3 DNA: TGTGCCAGCAGTGAGAGCTCCGGGGTTGAAGAGACCCAGTACTTC. Translation gives CASSESSGVEETQYF.

At least ten counts were recorded for this clonotype. V and J are TRBV11-1 and TRBJ2-5; D ambiguous. Germline values: CDR1 SGHAT, CDR2 FQDESV (reference sequence). This CDR3 region has 12 residues. Trimming took off 2 bases at V and 7 bases at J, with 8 bases between the two ends. CDR3 protein: CASSLPWGTQYF. The CDR3, as DNA: TGTGCCAGCAGCTTACCGTGGGGGACCCAGTACTTC. Variable domain in full (rest from reference TRBV11-1 and TRBJ2-5): EAEVAQSPRYKITEKSQAVAFWCDPISGHATLYWYRQILGQGPELLVQFQDESVVDDSQLPKDRFSAERLKGVDSTLKIQPAELGDSAMYLCASSLPWGTQYFGPGTRLLVL.

This clonotype was counted a few times. The chain has TRBV18 and TRBJ2-7; D might be TRBD1 (6 bases). The CDR3 runs 18 residues. The V end was cut by 3 bases, the J end by 0 bases, with 21 bases between. In germline, CDR1 is KGHSH, CDR2 LQKENI. The CDR3 is CASSPLGPGTPSSYEQYF. In nucleotides, the CDR3 is TGTGCCAGCTCACCCCTTGGTCCCGGGACACCAAGCTCCTACGAGCAGTACTTC.

This clonotype was recorded at least ten times. This sequence joins TRBV2 and TRBJ2-5, with D hard to call. CDR1 SNHLY and CDR2 FYNNEI come from the germline V gene. The ends were cut back, 7 bases at V and 1 base at J, with 7 bases in the middle. The CDR3 has 12 residues. The CDR3 region has the DNA TGTGCCAGCACGGCGTTCCAAGAGACCCAGTACTTC. Translation gives CASTAFQETQYF.

At least ten counts were recorded for this clonotype. CDR3: CATSRDRGENQPQHF. CDR3 nucleotides: TGTGCCACCAGCAGAGATAGAGGCGAAAATCAGCCCCAGCATTTT. The chain recombines TRBV15 with TRBJ1-5; D not resolved. CDR3 length: 15 residues. Germline V lookup: CDR1 LNHNV, CDR2 YYDKDF (reference sequence). Trimming took 0 bases from V and 4 from J, leaving 10 bases between them. Full variable domain (outside the CDR3, taken from reference TRBV15 and TRBJ1-5): DAMVIQNPRYQVTQFGKPVTLSCSQTLNHNVMYWYQQKSSQAPKLLFHYYDKDFNNEADTPDNFQSRRPNTSFCFLDIRSPGLGDTAMYLCATSRDRGENQPQHFGDGTRLSIL.

This clonotype was seen a handful of times. CDR3 sequence (DNA): TGTGCCAGCAGCCCTCGGGGACAGTGGGCCGAGCAGTACTTC. It encodes CASSPRGQWAEQYF. The chain has TRBV7-9 and TRBJ2-7, with 7 bases matching TRBD1. The CDR3 sequence is 14 residues long. Germline trimming cut 5 bases from V and 6 bases from J; bases unmatched to any gene: 10. Germline CDR1 SEHNR, CDR2 FQNEAQ (reference sequence).

For this clonotype: Relative to the germline gene, one junction end is altered; a read error may explain this. The chain has TRBV6-2 or TRBV6-3 and TRBJ2-7; 10 positions match TRBD1. In germline, CDR1 is MNHEY, CDR2 SVGEGT. The CDR3 length is 17 residues. The CDR3 spells CASGWGVKTGGSYVQYF. CDR3 coding DNA: TGTGCCAGCGGATGGGGTGTCAAGACAGGGGGCTCCTACGTGCAGTACTTC.

This clonotype came up many times. V and J are TRBV18 and TRBJ1-1, with D possibly matching TRBD1 (6 bases). The CDR3 covers 16 residues. CDR1 is KGHSH, CDR2 LQKENI, per germline. With 1 base removed from V and 2 bases from J, the gap between germline ends came to 14 bases. In DNA form, the CDR3 reads TGTGCCAGCTCACCACTTGCGACAGGCCAAAACACTGAAGCTTTCTTT. It codes for CASSPLATGQNTEAFF.

This clonotype appeared many times. A junction end diverges from the germline sequence, so it may reflect a read error. This chain links TRBV6-2 or TRBV6-3 with TRBJ2-7, with D maybe TRBD2 (6 bases). CDR3 length: 11 residues. Germline loops: CDR1 MNHEY, CDR2 SVGEGT. For the CDR3, the DNA is TGTGCCAGCACCGTGCGGGGACCGGGATTCTTC. Protein product: CASTVRGPGFF.

This clonotype was recorded at least ten times. The J gene is TRBJ2-5, the V gene TRBV27; 8 bases agree with TRBD1. The CDR3 spans 15 residues. Unmatched junction bases numbered 4, after V lost 0 bases and J lost 4 bases. Per germline, CDR1 MNHEY and CDR2 SMNVEV (reference sequence). The CDR3, as DNA: TGTGCCAGCAGTTTATCCAGGGGGCGTGGAGAGACCCAGTACTTC. Translation gives CASSLSRGRGETQYF.

A note on this clonotype: The junction shows a germline mismatch at one end, possibly a read error. The V call is TRBV19, the J call TRBJ1-5; D gene unclear. CDR3 length equals 15 residues. From germline, CDR1 is LNHDA and CDR2 SQIVND (reference sequence). The CDR3 DNA follows: TGTGCTAGTACGGACTCCGGGAGGGGCAATCAGCCCCAGCATTTT. Residues: CASTDSGRGNQPQHF.

The table lists this clonotype with a few counts. V gene TRBV4-1 combines with J gene TRBJ1-1; no definite D call. Trimming left V 0 bases short and J 0 bases short, with 8 bases between. Germline V gene lookup returns CDR1 MGHRA and CDR2 YSYEKL. The CDR3 is 15 amino acids. CDR3 nucleotides: TGCGCCAGCAGCCAAGAGGCCGGGTTGAACACTGAAGCTTTCTTT. Its translation: CASSQEAGLNTEAFF.

This clonotype was counted many times. The genes are TRBV6-2 or TRBV6-3 and TRBJ2-2; D ambiguous. V lost 7 bases and J lost 6, with 9 bases in between. This CDR3 spans 12 amino acids. CDR1 is MNHEY, CDR2 SVGEGT, per germline. For the CDR3, the DNA is TGTGCCAGCATAGGTTTGGCCGGGGAGCTGTTTTTT. Its protein product is CASIGLAGELFF.

This clonotype was seen repeatedly, ten times or more. The V call is TRBV6-5, the J call TRBJ1-6; maybe TRBD1 (6 bases). With 4 bases removed from V and 10 bases from J, the gap between germline ends came to 17 bases. The germline V gene has CDR1 MNHEY and CDR2 SVGAGI. CDR3 length: 15 residues. CDR3 region: CASSWGIQTGSPLHF. The CDR3 nucleotides are TGTGCCAGCAGTTGGGGGATACAGACAGGCTCACCCCTCCACTTT.

This clonotype was picked up many times. The V and J genes are TRBV19 and TRBJ1-5; D remains unclear. Germline V gives CDR1 LNHDA, CDR2 SQIVND (reference sequence). The CDR3 extends over 16 amino acids. The V end lost 5 bases, the J end lost 1 base, and 15 bases lay between the germline ends. This CDR3 is CASSLWREVSNQPQHF. The CDR3 nucleotides are TGTGCCAGTAGTTTATGGCGGGAGGTGAGCAATCAGCCCCAGCATTTT.

This clonotype appeared many times. The chain carries TRBV28 and TRBJ2-2; TRBD1 matches 7 bases. Germline CDR1 reads MDHEN; CDR2 reads SYDVKM. There are 14 residues in the CDR3. After removal of 4 bases from V and 6 bases from J, the junction contained 5 bases not matched to a gene. The CDR3 DNA reads TGTGCCAGCAGTTCGACAGGGACGGCCGGGGAGCTGTTTTTT. Translating it yields CASSSTGTAGELFF.

This clonotype was counted at least ten times. This chain connects TRBV12-3 or TRBV12-4 to TRBJ1-2; D is ambiguous. There are 13 residues in the CDR3. V gave up 5 bases and J gave up 2 bases, with 9 bases separating them. CDR3 sequence: CASSLKINYGYTF. The CDR3 nucleotides read TGTGCCAGCAGTCTTAAGATAAACTATGGCTACACCTTC.

This clonotype was seen repeatedly, ten times or more. V gene TRBV20-1 combines with J gene TRBJ1-1; D not certain. V was pared by 6 bases and J by 5 bases, with 19 bases between. CDR1 DFQATT and CDR2 SNEGSKA come from the germline V gene (reference sequence). CDR3 length: 14 residues. CDR3: CSARSSGVWTEAFF. CDR3 nucleotide sequence: TGCAGTGCCAGGTCCTCGGGTGTATGGACTGAAGCTTTCTTT.

The table lists this clonotype with a few counts. The gene calls are TRBV12-3 or TRBV12-4 and TRBJ1-2; tentatively, D is TRBD1 (6 bases). The CDR3 runs 13 residues. V was clipped by 8 bases and J by 6 bases, with 16 bases between them. The CDR3 DNA follows: TGTGCCAGCTCGACGAACAGGGTTGATGGCTACACCTTC. Its protein product is CASSTNRVDGYTF.

The table lists this clonotype with many counts. The V and J genes are TRBV9 and TRBJ2-7, with 8 bases fitting TRBD1. J lost 4 bases, V lost 3 bases, and 9 bases had no gene match. The CDR3 contains 15 residues. Germline CDR1 reads SGDLS; CDR2 reads YYNGEE. The CDR3 bases are TGTGCCAGCAGCGCAGAGGGGACAGGCCATTACGAGCAGTACTTC. It codes for CASSAEGTGHYEQYF. Looking up the rest from reference TRBV9 and TRBJ2-7 gives the full variable domain: DSGVTQTPKHLITATGQRVTLRCSPRSGDLSVYWYQQSLDQGLQFLIQYYNGEERAKGNILERFSAQQFPDLHSELNLSSLELGDSALYFCASSAEGTGHYEQYFGPGTRLTVT.

This clonotype was recorded many times. The rearrangement joins TRBV6-5 to TRBJ2-5; perhaps D is TRBD1 or TRBD2 (5 bases each). This CDR3 has 14 amino acids. CDR1 MNHEY and CDR2 SVGAGI come from the germline V gene. V lost 4 bases to trimming and J lost 6 bases, with 15 bases between them. The CDR3 reads CASSSHGRGQTQYF. Written as DNA, the CDR3 is TGTGCCAGCAGTTCCCATGGTCGGGGCCAGACCCAGTACTTC.

This clonotype was detected many times. This chain connects TRBV6-2 or TRBV6-3 to TRBJ1-1, with TRBD1 as a possible D gene (6 bases). Trimming removed 5 bases from V and 9 bases from J, with 10 bases in between. CDR1 and CDR2 (germline): MNHEY, SVGEGT. CDR3 size: 11 residues. CDR3 protein: CASSKGGKAFF. CDR3 DNA: TGTGCCAGCAGTAAAGGGGGTAAAGCTTTCTTT.

The chain joins TRBV12-3 or TRBV12-4 to TRBJ2-7; D is uncertain. The CDR3 is made up of 12 amino acids. Trimming removed 8 bases from V and 2 bases from J, with 10 bases in between. CDR3 sequence: CASGRNPYEQYF. CDR3 sequence (DNA): TGTGCCAGCGGCAGGAACCCCTACGAGCAGTACTTC.

The CDR3 reads CASSYPGLAGEETQYF. The CDR3 DNA follows: TGTGCCAGCAGTTACCCCGGACTAGCGGGAGAGGAGACCCAGTACTTC. The chain joins TRBV6-2 or TRBV6-3 to TRBJ2-5; 13 bases agree with TRBD2. Losses at the gene ends were 2 bases for V and 5 bases for J; bases not matched to a gene: 5. The CDR3 has 16 residues. Germline values: CDR1 MNHEY, CDR2 SVGEGT.

At least ten counts were recorded for this clonotype. The chain links TRBV2 to TRBJ2-4, with D perhaps TRBD2 (6 bases). Germline CDR1 SNHLY, CDR2 FYNNEI. V was pared by 4 bases and J by 0 bases, with 16 bases between. This CDR3 comprises 17 residues. CDR3 in amino acids: CASSGTRGALAKNIQYF. CDR3 coding DNA: TGTGCCAGCAGTGGGACCCGCGGGGCACTAGCCAAAAACATTCAGTACTTC. The full variable domain, in which reference TRBV2 and TRBJ2-4 provide the parts outside the CDR3, is EPEVTQTPSHQVTQMGQEVILRCVPISNHLYFYWYRQILGQKVEFLVSFYNNEISEKSEIFDDQFSVERPDGSNFTLKIRSTKLEDSAMYFCASSGTRGALAKNIQYFGAGTRLSVL.

This clonotype was seen more than once but under ten times. The V and J genes are TRBV29-1 and TRBJ1-3, with a weak D call TRBD1 (6 bases). Germline CDR1 reads SQVTM; CDR2 reads ANQGSEA. The CDR3 sequence is 14 residues long. The CDR3, as DNA: TGCAGTGGAGGGGGGGGGCTCAACGGGGACACCATATATTTT. It encodes CSGGGGLNGDTIYF.